A single sample is the source of the 13 T cell receptor beta chains below, sequenced in a study of TIL therapy for anti-PD-1-resistant metastatic lung cancer. Time point noted: pre-treatment sample, taken before nivolumab and TIL therapy. The tumor samples were excised metastases, mostly pleural nodules or supraclavicular lymph nodes. Sequencing used immunoSEQ v3. The repertoire was sequenced with immunoSEQ multiplex PCR; TCRdb's copy has only in-frame clones and lacks some. The sample carries roughly 92,000 clones, about 71% recorded once. Sequences were derived from tumor tissue, sampled at baseline. The receptors derive from a person aged 25-85 years with non-small cell lung cancer.

This chain uses TRBV5-1 with TRBJ1-1; no firm D call. This CDR3 has 12 amino acids. Per germline, CDR1 SGHRS and CDR2 YFSETQ. Trimming removed 1 base at V and 11 bases at J, with 12 bases between. The CDR3 sequence: CASSLYGFEAFF. The DNA for the CDR3 is TGCGCCAGCAGCTTGTATGGGTTTGAGGCTTTCTTT.

This clone was counted at least ten times. The chain is built from TRBV7-9 and TRBJ2-2; unclear D gene. This CDR3 contains 12 residues. Germline CDR1 reads SEHNR; CDR2 reads FQNEAQ (reference sequence). V was shortened by 1 base and J by 6 bases, with 3 bases between the two germline ends. The CDR3 loop reads CASSLGPGELFF. The CDR3 DNA follows: TGTGCCAGCAGCTTAGGCCCCGGGGAGCTGTTTTTT.

Only one count was recorded for this clone. This chain joins TRBV6-5 and TRBJ2-7; D remains unclear. Germline V gene sequence: CDR1 MNHEY, CDR2 SVGAGI. The CDR3 sequence is 14 residues long. V was shortened by 4 bases and J by 0 bases, with 10 bases between the two germline ends. Here the CDR3 reads CASSLGSFSYEQYF. The CDR3 DNA sequence: TGTGCCAGCAGTTTAGGCAGCTTCTCCTACGAGCAGTACTTC.

The genes are TRBV7-9 and TRBJ2-7; 7 positions agree with TRBD2. The CDR3 contains 15 residues. Germline-derived CDR1 and CDR2 are SEHNR and FQNEAQ (reference sequence). The trim removed 2 bases at V and 6 bases at J, leaving 10 bases unmatched. DNA of the CDR3: TGTGCCAGCAGCTTATTACCCCAGGGCGGGGGCGAGCAGTACTTC. It codes for CASSLLPQGGGEQYF.

The chain uses TRBV18 and TRBJ1-5; D remains unclear. The V and J ends lost 4 bases and 2 bases respectively, with 12 bases between them. Per germline, CDR1 KGHSH and CDR2 LQKENI. The length of the CDR3 is 15 residues. The CDR3 here is CASSQGVRRNQPQHF. The CDR3 nucleotides are TGTGCCAGCTCACAGGGCGTTCGTCGCAATCAGCCCCAGCATTTT.

The chain links TRBV7-3 to TRBJ2-7, with 7 bases that match TRBD1. The length of the CDR3 is 15 residues. Trimming cost V 5 bases and J 4 bases; bases outside gene matches: 11. Germline CDR1 SGHTA, CDR2 FQGTGA. CDR3 region: CASSRTPGQSYEQYF. The CDR3, as DNA: TGTGCCAGCAGCCGAACCCCGGGACAGAGTTACGAGCAGTACTTC.

This clone has ten or more counts. The chain employs TRBV6-5 and TRBJ1-6, with D unclear. CDR3 size: 14 residues. Germline CDR1 and CDR2: MNHEY and SVGAGI. V lost 8 bases and J lost 2, with 10 bases in between. The CDR3 loop is CASSSGPYNSPLHF. DNA of the CDR3: TGTGCCAGCTCTAGCGGGCCCTATAATTCACCCCTCCACTTT.

The rearrangement links TRBV4-1 to TRBJ2-2; 10 nucleotides match TRBD2. The CDR3 spans 17 residues. In germline, CDR1 is MGHRA, CDR2 YSYEKL. The V and J ends lost 2 bases and 0 bases, in that order; junction bases with no gene match: 3. CDR3 DNA sequence: TGCGCCAGCAGCCAATCCCTAGCGGGAGCGAACACCGGGGAGCTGTTTTTT. Its protein is CASSQSLAGANTGELFF.

J is TRBJ1-1 and V is TRBV15, with D unresolved. The germline V gene encodes CDR1 LNHNV and CDR2 YYDKDF (reference sequence). This CDR3 spans 14 amino acids. Trimming took 4 bases from V and 6 from J, leaving 15 bases between them. CDR3 region: CATSKEVGFAEAFF. The CDR3 DNA reads as TGTGCCACCAGCAAAGAAGTTGGATTCGCTGAAGCTTTCTTT.

This clone was seen a handful of times. CDR3 loop: CASSSPGEADTQYF. CDR3 nucleotides: TGTGCCAGCAGCTCCCCCGGGGAAGCAGATACGCAGTATTTT. The gene calls are TRBV11-3 and TRBJ2-3; the D gene is possibly TRBD2 (5 bases). Germline V gene sequence: CDR1 SGHNT, CDR2 YENEEA. This CDR3 comprises 14 residues. The ends were cut back, 4 bases at V and 4 bases at J, with 12 bases in the middle.

This clone was recorded a few times. This chain connects TRBV3-1 (or the pseudogene TRBV3-2) to TRBJ1-5, with unresolved D. V lost 0 bases and J 9 bases, leaving 9 bases between the germline ends. The CDR3 runs to 13 residues. The germline V gene encodes CDR1 LGHDT and CDR2 YNNKEL (reference sequence). CDR3 sequence (DNA): TGTGCCAGCAGCCAAGATGAGGGATTGCCCCAGCATTTT. It translates to CASSQDEGLPQHF.

The chain employs TRBV5-8 and TRBJ2-2, with 8 bases identical to TRBD1. In germline, CDR1 is SGHTS, CDR2 YDEGEE. The J segment lost 5 bases and the V segment lost 4 bases, leaving 10 bases of the junction unmatched. The CDR3 runs to 16 residues. The chain's CDR3 is CASSKQGARRTGELFF. Here the CDR3 DNA reads TGTGCCAGCAGCAAGCAGGGGGCCCGGAGGACCGGGGAGCTGTTTTTT.

The V and J genes are TRBV13 and TRBJ2-5, with D perhaps given as TRBD1 or TRBD2 (5 bases each). Germline CDR1 is PRHDT and CDR2 is FYEKMQ (reference sequence). Trimming removed 5 bases at V and 4 bases at J, with 20 bases between. The CDR3 has 16 residues. CDR3 coding DNA: TGTGCCAGCAGCCCGATAATGGGGGAAGCTTTAGAGACCCAGTACTTC. Amino acid sequence: CASSPIMGEALETQYF.